The rows below give T cell receptor beta chains drawn from one sample of a study of blood T cell repertoires in COVID-19. Clones were sequenced by immunoSEQ multiplex PCR, and TCRdb holds only the in-frame ones, with some missing. The table lists roughly 81,000 clones, 89% of them singletons. Sequencing was carried out using peripheral blood. These receptors originate from a man between 65 and 80 years old with active or convalescent COVID-19. Both conserved end residues are part of each CDR3. Fields, in order: D gene, J gene, clone size, V gene, CDR3 DNA, CDR3 protein. A D gene is named only where the DNA matches it firmly. A clone size is listed for some rows: how often the clone was seen (once, few, many), or a class if it is expanded.

D gene: NA; J gene: TRBJ1-1; clone size: NA; V gene: TRBV7-9; CDR3 DNA: TGTGCCAGCAGCTCTCAGGGTATGAACACTGAAGCTTTCTTT; CDR3 protein: CASSSQGMNTEAFF
D gene: TRBD2; J gene: TRBJ2-4; clone size: NA; V gene: TRBV6-2/TRBV6-3; CDR3 DNA: TGTGCCAGCAGTTACCTCGGGACTAGCGGGGAAAGAGCCAAAAACATTCAGTACTTC; CDR3 protein: CASSYLGTSGERAKNIQYF
D gene: NA; J gene: TRBJ1-6; clone size: NA; V gene: TRBV6-5; CDR3 DNA: TGTGCCAGCAGGAGGGATTTAAATTCACCCCTCCACTTT; CDR3 protein: CASRRDLNSPLHF
D gene: TRBD1; J gene: TRBJ1-5; clone size: NA; V gene: TRBV28; CDR3 DNA: TGTGCCAGCAGGGAAGGGACAGTGATTAGCAATCAGCCCCAGCATTTT; CDR3 protein: CASREGTVISNQPQHF
D gene: TRBD2; J gene: TRBJ2-3; clone size: once; V gene: TRBV7-2; CDR3 DNA: TGTGCCAGCAGCCTCAAGCGGGGGACCTCCCCGCAGTATTTT; CDR3 protein: CASSLKRGTSPQYF
D gene: TRBD1; J gene: TRBJ2-4; clone size: NA; V gene: TRBV7-2; CDR3 DNA: TGTGCCAGCAGCCAACTGGGACAGCAAAAAAACATTCAGTACTTC; CDR3 protein: CASSQLGQQKNIQYF
D gene: TRBD1; J gene: TRBJ1-2; clone size: NA; V gene: TRBV7-2; CDR3 DNA: TGTGCCAGCAGCTTAGGACAGGGACTGGGTAACTATGGCTACACCTTC; CDR3 protein: CASSLGQGLGNYGYTF
D gene: NA; J gene: TRBJ2-5; clone size: NA; V gene: TRBV7-8; CDR3 DNA: TGTGCCAGCAGGTTCCTTCCGCGGGGCCAAGAGACCCAGTACTTC; CDR3 protein: CASRFLPRGQETQYF
D gene: NA; J gene: TRBJ1-3; clone size: NA; V gene: TRBV4-3; CDR3 DNA: TGCGCCAGCACTATAACGGTTTTCTCTGGAAACACCATATATTTT; CDR3 protein: CASTITVFSGNTIYF
D gene: NA; J gene: TRBJ2-1; clone size: NA; V gene: TRBV30; CDR3 DNA: TGTGCCTGGAGTGGTACGAGGATCCACGGGATAGGGACCTACAATGAGCAGTTCTTC; CDR3 protein: CAWSGTRIHGIGTYNEQFF
D gene: TRBD1; J gene: TRBJ1-5; clone size: NA; V gene: TRBV24-1; CDR3 DNA: TGTGCCACCAGTGAAAGGACAGGCTTAAATCAGCCCCAGCATTTT; CDR3 protein: CATSERTGLNQPQHF
D gene: TRBD1; J gene: TRBJ1-5; clone size: NA; V gene: TRBV5-6; CDR3 DNA: TGTGCCAGCAGCGAATGGCTGGACAGGGCGGGCAATCAGCCCCAGCATTTT; CDR3 protein: CASSEWLDRAGNQPQHF
D gene: TRBD2; J gene: TRBJ2-3; clone size: NA; V gene: TRBV5-8; CDR3 DNA: TGTGCCAGCAGCTTAGCTAGCGGGGGGCCGGCAGATACGCAGTATTTT; CDR3 protein: CASSLASGGPADTQYF
D gene: TRBD2; J gene: TRBJ2-3; clone size: NA; V gene: TRBV5-1; CDR3 DNA: TGCGCCAGCAGCTCCGCAACCAGCGGGGGGGCGGCAGATACGCAGTATTTT; CDR3 protein: CASSSATSGGAADTQYF
D gene: NA; J gene: TRBJ1-2; clone size: NA; V gene: TRBV5-6; CDR3 DNA: TGTGCCAGCAGCTTGTACGACGGCGGAAGTGGCTACACCTTC; CDR3 protein: CASSLYDGGSGYTF
D gene: NA; J gene: TRBJ1-1; clone size: NA; V gene: TRBV19; CDR3 DNA: TGTGCCAGTAGTATGTCCAGGAACACTGAAGCTTTCTTT; CDR3 protein: CASSMSRNTEAFF
D gene: TRBD2; J gene: TRBJ2-7; clone size: NA; V gene: TRBV24-1; CDR3 DNA: TGTGCCACCAGTGGGGAGGGAACCTACGAGCAGTACTTC; CDR3 protein: CATSGEGTYEQYF
D gene: TRBD1; J gene: TRBJ1-3; clone size: NA; V gene: TRBV9; CDR3 DNA: TGTGCCAGCAGCGCCCAGACAGGGATGTCTGGAAACACCATATATTTT; CDR3 protein: CASSAQTGMSGNTIYF
D gene: TRBD2; J gene: TRBJ2-1; clone size: NA; V gene: TRBV7-2; CDR3 DNA: TGTGCCACCTCACTAGCGGGGGGAGTCGGTGAGCAGTTCTTC; CDR3 protein: CATSLAGGVGEQFF
D gene: NA; J gene: TRBJ2-7; clone size: NA; V gene: TRBV15; CDR3 DNA: TGTGCCACCAGCAGAGATCGAGGGTACGAGCAGTACTTC; CDR3 protein: CATSRDRGYEQYF
D gene: TRBD1; J gene: TRBJ1-3; clone size: NA; V gene: TRBV7-6; CDR3 DNA: TGTGCCAGCAGCCTCGAGGTTGGGGCAGGGGGGTTCGGTGGAAACACCATATATTTT; CDR3 protein: CASSLEVGAGGFGGNTIYF
D gene: NA; J gene: TRBJ2-7; clone size: NA; V gene: TRBV12-3/TRBV12-4; CDR3 DNA: TGTGCCAGCAGTTTTAGCCGGGGCTACGAGCAGTACTTC; CDR3 protein: CASSFSRGYEQYF
D gene: NA; J gene: TRBJ2-7; clone size: few; V gene: TRBV25-1; CDR3 DNA: TGTGCCAGCAGAAATTACAGGGACGATAGCGAGCAGTACTTC; CDR3 protein: CASRNYRDDSEQYF
D gene: NA; J gene: TRBJ2-7; clone size: NA; V gene: TRBV5-4; CDR3 DNA: TGTGCCAGCAGCTTGTCCCAGGCCCACGAGCAGTACTTC; CDR3 protein: CASSLSQAHEQYF
D gene: TRBD1; J gene: TRBJ1-2; clone size: NA; V gene: TRBV27; CDR3 DNA: TGTGCCAGCAGCCCAGGGGGACAGAACTATGGCTACACCTTC; CDR3 protein: CASSPGGQNYGYTF
D gene: TRBD1; J gene: TRBJ1-2; clone size: NA; V gene: TRBV30; CDR3 DNA: TGTGCCTGGAGCGCAATAACAGGGGCTAGGGGTGGCTACACCTTC; CDR3 protein: CAWSAITGARGGYTF
D gene: NA; J gene: TRBJ1-3; clone size: NA; V gene: TRBV2; CDR3 DNA: TGTGCCAGCAGTGAGTATGGAAACACCATATATTTT; CDR3 protein: CASSEYGNTIYF
D gene: NA; J gene: TRBJ2-7; clone size: few; V gene: TRBV7-9; CDR3 DNA: TGTGCCAGCAGCTTAGGCGTATCCTACTACGAGCAGTACTTC; CDR3 protein: CASSLGVSYYEQYF
D gene: NA; J gene: TRBJ2-3; clone size: once; V gene: TRBV25-1; CDR3 DNA: TGTGCCAGCAGTGCGGCGGGGTCAACAGATACGCAGTATTTT; CDR3 protein: CASSAAGSTDTQYF
D gene: NA; J gene: TRBJ1-1; clone size: once; V gene: TRBV2; CDR3 DNA: TGTGCCAGCAGTCCGTTCGGGAATGAGAACACTGAAGCTTTCTTT; CDR3 protein: CASSPFGNENTEAFF
D gene: TRBD1; J gene: TRBJ1-5; clone size: NA; V gene: TRBV27; CDR3 DNA: TGTGCCAGCAGTCCTAAGACAGGGGGAGGTCAGCCCCAGCATTTT; CDR3 protein: CASSPKTGGGQPQHF
D gene: TRBD1; J gene: TRBJ2-2; clone size: NA; V gene: TRBV27; CDR3 DNA: TGTGCCAGCAGTTTATCTCAGGGGGCCACCGGGGAGCTGTTTTTT; CDR3 protein: CASSLSQGATGELFF
D gene: NA; J gene: TRBJ1-2; clone size: few; V gene: TRBV29-1; CDR3 DNA: TGCAGCGTAGTCCGACAGGTACCTTATGGCTACACCTTC; CDR3 protein: CSVVRQVPYGYTF
D gene: NA; J gene: TRBJ2-1; clone size: NA; V gene: TRBV18; CDR3 DNA: TGTGCCAGCTCACCCCCCGCGGAGGGACCCTCTTGGAATGAGCAGTTCTTC; CDR3 protein: CASSPPAEGPSWNEQFF
D gene: TRBD2; J gene: TRBJ2-1; clone size: NA; V gene: TRBV7-3; CDR3 DNA: TGTGCCAGCAGCTCCCCCCGGCTAGCGGGGCGGAATGAGCAGTTCTTC; CDR3 protein: CASSSPRLAGRNEQFF
D gene: NA; J gene: TRBJ2-7; clone size: NA; V gene: TRBV19; CDR3 DNA: TGTGCCAGTAGTCCTGGGGTCGGGGCCTACGAGCAGTACTTC; CDR3 protein: CASSPGVGAYEQYF
D gene: TRBD2; J gene: TRBJ2-7; clone size: NA; V gene: TRBV7-9; CDR3 DNA: TGTGCCAGCAGCCTAGCGGGACAGCCCTACGAGCAGTACTTC; CDR3 protein: CASSLAGQPYEQYF
D gene: TRBD1; J gene: TRBJ1-5; clone size: NA; V gene: TRBV27; CDR3 DNA: TGTGCCAGCAGTTCTGACAGGGGGCTCAATCAGCCCCAGCATTTT; CDR3 protein: CASSSDRGLNQPQHF
D gene: NA; J gene: TRBJ2-7; clone size: NA; V gene: TRBV6-2/TRBV6-3; CDR3 DNA: TGTGCCAGCAGTTGGCAGGGTAGCTACGAGCAGTACTTC; CDR3 protein: CASSWQGSYEQYF
D gene: TRBD1; J gene: TRBJ1-2; clone size: NA; V gene: TRBV7-9; CDR3 DNA: TGTGCCAGCAGCCCCCGGACAGGGGACCGCGTTCCCGGCTACACCTTC; CDR3 protein: CASSPRTGDRVPGYTF
D gene: NA; J gene: TRBJ1-3; clone size: NA; V gene: TRBV3-1/TRBV3-2; CDR3 DNA: TGTGCCAGCAGCTCAACTTACCTACTCGGAAACACCATATATTTT; CDR3 protein: CASSSTYLLGNTIYF
D gene: NA; J gene: TRBJ2-5; clone size: NA; V gene: TRBV14; CDR3 DNA: TGTGCCAGCAGCCAGGGGCTAGCGTACAAAGAGACCCAGTACTTC; CDR3 protein: CASSQGLAYKETQYF
D gene: TRBD1; J gene: TRBJ1-2; clone size: NA; V gene: TRBV5-1; CDR3 DNA: TGCGCCAGCAGTCCAGGACAGGGAACTGGCTACACCTTC; CDR3 protein: CASSPGQGTGYTF
D gene: NA; J gene: TRBJ1-5; clone size: NA; V gene: TRBV13; CDR3 DNA: TGTGCCAGCAGCTTCCGTGGGGGGAATCAGCCCCAGCATTTT; CDR3 protein: CASSFRGGNQPQHF
D gene: TRBD1; J gene: TRBJ1-2; clone size: few; V gene: TRBV6-4; CDR3 DNA: TGTGCCAGCAAACGAACCGGGACAGGGGAAGGCTACACCTTC; CDR3 protein: CASKRTGTGEGYTF
D gene: NA; J gene: TRBJ2-1; clone size: NA; V gene: TRBV4-1; CDR3 DNA: TGCGCCAGCAGCTTCCCGTCGGGGGTTGAGCAGTTCTTC; CDR3 protein: CASSFPSGVEQFF
D gene: TRBD2; J gene: TRBJ2-1; clone size: NA; V gene: TRBV7-3; CDR3 DNA: TGTGCCAGTACCGAGGGCGGGGGGATCGACAATGAGCAGTTCTTC; CDR3 protein: CASTEGGGIDNEQFF
D gene: TRBD1; J gene: TRBJ2-5; clone size: NA; V gene: TRBV27; CDR3 DNA: TGTGCCAGCAGTGACTCGGACAGGGGAGGGGTGGAGACCCAGTACTTC; CDR3 protein: CASSDSDRGGVETQYF
D gene: NA; J gene: TRBJ1-5; clone size: NA; V gene: TRBV12-3/TRBV12-4; CDR3 DNA: TGTGCCAGCGGAGGGGGGGGAAATCAGCCCCAGCATTTT; CDR3 protein: CASGGGGNQPQHF
D gene: NA; J gene: TRBJ1-1; clone size: NA; V gene: TRBV2; CDR3 DNA: TGTGCCAGCAGATCACAGGGTTTGACTGAAGCTTTCTTT; CDR3 protein: CASRSQGLTEAFF
D gene: NA; J gene: TRBJ1-1; clone size: NA; V gene: TRBV6-5; CDR3 DNA: TGTGCCAGCATCAGGCAGAACACTGAAGCTTTCTTT; CDR3 protein: CASIRQNTEAFF
D gene: NA; J gene: TRBJ1-2; clone size: NA; V gene: TRBV6-6; CDR3 DNA: TGTGCCAGCAGCGAAGGCAGGTTCGATGGCTACACCTTC; CDR3 protein: CASSEGRFDGYTF
D gene: TRBD1; J gene: TRBJ2-7; clone size: NA; V gene: TRBV10-1; CDR3 DNA: TGCGCCAGCAGTGAGTCCCTATCCGGGACAGACCTCTCCTACGAGCAGTACTTC; CDR3 protein: CASSESLSGTDLSYEQYF
D gene: NA; J gene: TRBJ2-7; clone size: NA; V gene: TRBV7-2; CDR3 DNA: TGTGCCAGCAGCCTAGGTTGGGGCCTATACGAGCAGTACTTC; CDR3 protein: CASSLGWGLYEQYF
D gene: TRBD2; J gene: TRBJ2-1; clone size: NA; V gene: TRBV9; CDR3 DNA: TGTGCCAGCAGCGTAGGCCCCCCAGCTAGCGGCAATGAGCAGTTCTTC; CDR3 protein: CASSVGPPASGNEQFF
D gene: NA; J gene: TRBJ1-2; clone size: NA; V gene: TRBV19; CDR3 DNA: TGTGCCAGTAGCATGGGAGGCTATGGCTACACCTTC; CDR3 protein: CASSMGGYGYTF
D gene: NA; J gene: TRBJ2-3; clone size: NA; V gene: TRBV2; CDR3 DNA: TGTGCCAGCACCCCCTCCGCGAGGGCAGATACGCAGTATTTT; CDR3 protein: CASTPSARADTQYF